The entry below gives a single T cell receptor beta chain sequence along with its context. Its target is not known. Sequencing was performed with immunoSEQ multiplex PCR; in TCRdb, only in-frame clones are kept and a portion is missing. The profile shows about 28,000 clones, 70% to 80% of them singletons. The sample comes from a study of neoadjuvant nivolumab and ipilimumab in lung cancer. Regarding the study as a whole: Blood richness before therapy tracked richness in tumors resected after neoadjuvant therapy.

Trimming left V 3 bases short and J 7 bases short, with 12 bases between. The CDR3 sequence is 13 residues long. Germline-derived CDR1 and CDR2 are SNHLY and FYNNEI. The chain employs TRBV2 and TRBJ1-2; D possibly corresponds to TRBD1 (5 bases). This TCR was recovered from an adult with non-small cell lung cancer. Source: tumor tissue, taken after neoadjuvant nivolumab, alone or with ipilimumab, at or shortly before surgery. The CDR3 nucleotides are TGTGCCAGCAGTGAGGTGGGGCGAAGTGGCTACACCTTC. Its translation is CASSEVGRSGYTF.